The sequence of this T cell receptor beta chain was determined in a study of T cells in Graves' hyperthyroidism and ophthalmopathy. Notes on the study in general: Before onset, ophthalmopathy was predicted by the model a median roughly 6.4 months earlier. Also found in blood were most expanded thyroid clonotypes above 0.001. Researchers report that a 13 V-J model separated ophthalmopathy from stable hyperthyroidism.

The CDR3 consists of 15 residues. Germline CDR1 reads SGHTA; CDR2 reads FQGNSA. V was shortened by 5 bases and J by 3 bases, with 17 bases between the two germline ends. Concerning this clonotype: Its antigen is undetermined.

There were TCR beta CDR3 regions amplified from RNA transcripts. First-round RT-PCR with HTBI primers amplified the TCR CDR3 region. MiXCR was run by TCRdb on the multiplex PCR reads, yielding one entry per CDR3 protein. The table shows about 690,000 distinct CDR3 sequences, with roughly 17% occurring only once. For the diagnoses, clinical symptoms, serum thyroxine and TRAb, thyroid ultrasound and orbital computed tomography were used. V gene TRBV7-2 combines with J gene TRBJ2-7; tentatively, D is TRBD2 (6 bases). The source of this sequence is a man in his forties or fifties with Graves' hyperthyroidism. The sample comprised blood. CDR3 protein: CASSPVSGLIYEQYF. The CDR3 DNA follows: TGTGCCAGCAGCCCTGTCTCGGGACTTATCTACGAGCAGTACTTC.